This T cell receptor beta chain originates from a study of cytomegalovirus exposure and HLA in healthy donors. Sequencing was performed with immunoSEQ multiplex PCR; in TCRdb, only in-frame clones are kept and a portion is missing. The sample yields 150,000 to 200,000 clones, over 80% seen once. This CDR3 comprises 17 residues. With 7 bases removed from V and 0 bases from J, the gap between germline ends came to 21 bases. Germline V CDR1 and CDR2: MGHDK, SYGVNS. The rearrangement joins TRBV25-1 to TRBJ2-5, with TRBD1 as a possible D gene (5 bases). This TCR came from a man aged 25 to 40 in good health and CMV-seropositive. The sequenced material came from PBMCs. In DNA, the CDR3 is TGTGCCAGCACCGAATATAAGACAGATATTTACCAAGAGACCCAGTACTTC. It encodes CASTEYKTDIYQETQYF.